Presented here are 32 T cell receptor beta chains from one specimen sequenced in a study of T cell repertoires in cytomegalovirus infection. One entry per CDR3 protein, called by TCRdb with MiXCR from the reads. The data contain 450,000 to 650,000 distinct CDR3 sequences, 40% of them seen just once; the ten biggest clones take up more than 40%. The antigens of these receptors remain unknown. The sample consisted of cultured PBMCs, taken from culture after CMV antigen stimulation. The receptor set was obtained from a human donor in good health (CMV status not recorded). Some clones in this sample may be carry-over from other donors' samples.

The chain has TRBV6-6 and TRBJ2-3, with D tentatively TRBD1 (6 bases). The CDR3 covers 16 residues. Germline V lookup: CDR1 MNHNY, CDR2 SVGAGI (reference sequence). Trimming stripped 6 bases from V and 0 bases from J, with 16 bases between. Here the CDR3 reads CASRYQGSTSTDTQYF. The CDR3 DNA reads TGTGCCAGCAGATACCAGGGGTCGACTAGCACAGATACGCAGTATTTT.

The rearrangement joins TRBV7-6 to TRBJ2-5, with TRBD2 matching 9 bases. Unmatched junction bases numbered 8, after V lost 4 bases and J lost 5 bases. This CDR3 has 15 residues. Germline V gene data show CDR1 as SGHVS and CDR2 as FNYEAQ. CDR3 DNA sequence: TGTGCCAGCAGCTATCTAGCGGGAATGAGGGAGACCCAGTACTTC. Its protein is CASSYLAGMRETQYF.

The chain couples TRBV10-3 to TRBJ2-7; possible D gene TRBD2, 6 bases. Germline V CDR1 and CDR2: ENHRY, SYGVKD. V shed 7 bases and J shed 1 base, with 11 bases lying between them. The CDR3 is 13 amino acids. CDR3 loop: CAIKGLPSYEQYF. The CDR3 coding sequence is TGTGCCATCAAGGGACTCCCATCCTACGAGCAGTACTTC.

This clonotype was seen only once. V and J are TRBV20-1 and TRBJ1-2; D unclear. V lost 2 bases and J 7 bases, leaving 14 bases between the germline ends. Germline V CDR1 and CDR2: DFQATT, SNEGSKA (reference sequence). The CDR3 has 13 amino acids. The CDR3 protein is CSARLQTNGGYTF. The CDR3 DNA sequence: TGCAGTGCTAGACTACAGACAAATGGTGGCTACACCTTC.

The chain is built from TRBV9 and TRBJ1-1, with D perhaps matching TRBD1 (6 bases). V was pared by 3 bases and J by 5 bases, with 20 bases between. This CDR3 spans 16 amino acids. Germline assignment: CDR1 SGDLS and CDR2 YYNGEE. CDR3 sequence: CASSALTGPLGTEAFF. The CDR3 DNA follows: TGTGCCAGCAGCGCCTTGACAGGACCCCTTGGGACTGAAGCTTTCTTT.

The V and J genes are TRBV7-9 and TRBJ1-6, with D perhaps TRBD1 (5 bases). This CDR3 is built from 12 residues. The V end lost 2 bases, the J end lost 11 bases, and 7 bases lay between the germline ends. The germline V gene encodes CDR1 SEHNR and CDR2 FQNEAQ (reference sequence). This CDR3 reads CASSLPGAPLHF. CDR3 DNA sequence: TGTGCCAGCAGCTTACCGGGGGCACCCCTCCACTTT. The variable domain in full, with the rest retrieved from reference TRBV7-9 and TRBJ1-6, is DTGVSQNPRHKITKRGQNVTFRCDPISEHNRLYWYRQTLGQGPEFLTYFQNEAQLEKSRLLSDRFSAERPKGSFSTLEIQRTEQGDSAMYLCASSLPGAPLHFGNGTRLTVT.

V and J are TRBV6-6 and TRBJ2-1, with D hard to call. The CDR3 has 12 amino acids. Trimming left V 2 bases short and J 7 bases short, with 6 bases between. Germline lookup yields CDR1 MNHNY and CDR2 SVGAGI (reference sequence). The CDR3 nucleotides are TGTGCCAGCAGTTACCACCGAAATGAGCAGTTCTTC. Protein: CASSYHRNEQFF.

DNA for the CDR3: TGTGCCAGCAGCTTGGTTTGGCTCCCAGTTGCGGAGCAGTTCTTC. Its translation is CASSLVWLPVAEQFF. The chain employs TRBV7-6 and TRBJ2-1, with unresolved D. Trimming removed 3 bases from V and 10 bases from J, with 19 bases in between. The CDR3 runs 15 residues. The germline CDR1 and CDR2 sequences are SGHVS and FNYEAQ.

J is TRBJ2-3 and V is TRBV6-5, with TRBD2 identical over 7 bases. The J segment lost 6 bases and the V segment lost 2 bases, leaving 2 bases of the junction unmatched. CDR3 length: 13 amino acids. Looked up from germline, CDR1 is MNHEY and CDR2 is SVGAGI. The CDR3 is CASSYGSGDTQYF. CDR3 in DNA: TGTGCCAGCAGTTACGGTAGCGGGGATACGCAGTATTTT.

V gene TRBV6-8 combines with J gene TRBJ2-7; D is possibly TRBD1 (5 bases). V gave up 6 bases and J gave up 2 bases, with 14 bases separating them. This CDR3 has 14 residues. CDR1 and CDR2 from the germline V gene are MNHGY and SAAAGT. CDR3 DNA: TGTGCCAGCAGCCCAAGTACAGGTACCTACGAGCAGTACTTC. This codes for CASSPSTGTYEQYF.

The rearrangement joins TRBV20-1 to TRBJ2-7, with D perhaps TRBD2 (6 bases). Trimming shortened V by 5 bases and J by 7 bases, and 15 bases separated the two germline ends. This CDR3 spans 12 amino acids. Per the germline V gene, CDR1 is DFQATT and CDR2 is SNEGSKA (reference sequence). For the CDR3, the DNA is TGCAGTGCTGGGAGGCCTGACGGGGAGCAGTACTTC. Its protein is CSAGRPDGEQYF.

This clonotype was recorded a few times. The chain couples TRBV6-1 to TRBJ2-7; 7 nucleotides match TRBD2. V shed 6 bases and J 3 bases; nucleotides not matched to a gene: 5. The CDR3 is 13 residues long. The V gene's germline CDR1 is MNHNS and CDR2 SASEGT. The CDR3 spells CASRGGTIYEQYF. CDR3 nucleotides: TGTGCCAGCAGGGGAGGGACTATCTACGAGCAGTACTTC.

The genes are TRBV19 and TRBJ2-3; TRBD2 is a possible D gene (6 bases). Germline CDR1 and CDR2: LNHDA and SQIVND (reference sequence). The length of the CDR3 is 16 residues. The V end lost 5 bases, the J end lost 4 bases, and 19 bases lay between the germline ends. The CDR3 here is CASSERLVRVADTQYF. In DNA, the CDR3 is TGTGCCAGTAGTGAAAGACTAGTTAGGGTCGCAGATACGCAGTATTTT.

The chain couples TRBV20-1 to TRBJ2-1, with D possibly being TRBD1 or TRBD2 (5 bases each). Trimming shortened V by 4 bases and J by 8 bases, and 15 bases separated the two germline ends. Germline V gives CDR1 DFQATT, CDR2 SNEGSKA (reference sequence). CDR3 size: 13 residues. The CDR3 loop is CSAMWGTIHEQFF. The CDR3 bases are TGCAGTGCTATGTGGGGGACCATCCATGAGCAGTTCTTC.

The CDR3 coding sequence is TGTGCCAGCAGCCAAGTTGGGACTCCCTACGAGCAGTACTTC. It is translated as CASSQVGTPYEQYF. The chain has TRBV14 and TRBJ2-7, with a possible D match to TRBD2 (6 bases). Germline lookup yields CDR1 SGHDN and CDR2 FVKESK. This CDR3 is 14 amino acids long. V dropped 1 base and J dropped 2 bases, with 9 bases sitting between them.

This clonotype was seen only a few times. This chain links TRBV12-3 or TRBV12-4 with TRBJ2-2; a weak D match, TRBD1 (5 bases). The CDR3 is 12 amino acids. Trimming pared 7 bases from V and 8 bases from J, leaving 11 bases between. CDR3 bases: TGTGCCAGCAATAAGGGGATGGGGGAGCTGTTTTTT. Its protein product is CASNKGMGELFF.

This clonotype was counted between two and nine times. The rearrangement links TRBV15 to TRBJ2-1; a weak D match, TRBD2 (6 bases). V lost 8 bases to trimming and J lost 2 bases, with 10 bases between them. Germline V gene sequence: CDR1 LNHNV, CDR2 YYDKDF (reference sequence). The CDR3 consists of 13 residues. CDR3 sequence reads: CATRTGAYNEQFF. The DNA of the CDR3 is TGTGCCACCCGGACGGGAGCCTACAATGAGCAGTTCTTC.

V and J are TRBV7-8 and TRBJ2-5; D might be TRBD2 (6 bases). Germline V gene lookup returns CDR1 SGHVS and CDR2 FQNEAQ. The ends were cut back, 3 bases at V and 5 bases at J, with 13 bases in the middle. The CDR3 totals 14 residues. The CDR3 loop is CASSLGPGRETQYF. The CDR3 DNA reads TGTGCCAGCAGCTTGGGACCGGGGAGGGAGACCCAGTACTTC. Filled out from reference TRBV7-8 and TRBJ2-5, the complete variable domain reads GAGVSQSPRYKVAKRGQDVALRCDPISGHVSLFWYQQALGQGPEFLTYFQNEAQLDKSGLPSDRFFAERPEGSVSTLKIQRTQQEDSAVYLCASSLGPGRETQYFGPGTRLLVL.

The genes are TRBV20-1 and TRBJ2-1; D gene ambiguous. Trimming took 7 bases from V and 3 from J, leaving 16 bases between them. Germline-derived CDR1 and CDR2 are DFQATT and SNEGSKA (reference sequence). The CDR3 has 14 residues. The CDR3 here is CSVSLAPLYNEQFF. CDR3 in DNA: TGCAGTGTCTCTCTTGCGCCCCTCTACAATGAGCAGTTCTTC.

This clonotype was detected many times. CDR3 in amino acids: CASTLTGGGGYEQFF. The CDR3 DNA follows: TGTGCCAGCACCCTGACCGGCGGGGGGGGCTATGAGCAGTTCTTC. The V call is TRBV7-2, the J call TRBJ2-1; 9 nucleotides agree with TRBD2. Germline CDR1 is SGHTA and CDR2 is FQGNSA. Trimming at V came to 7 bases and at J to 8 bases, leaving 12 bases not matched to a gene. This CDR3 comprises 15 residues. The whole variable domain, filled in from reference TRBV7-2 and TRBJ2-1, reads GAGVSQSPSNKVTEKGKDVELRCDPISGHTALYWYRQSLGQGLEFLIYFQGNSAPDKSGLPSDRFSAERTGGSVSTLTIQRTQQEDSAVYLCASTLTGGGGYEQFFGPGTRLTVL.

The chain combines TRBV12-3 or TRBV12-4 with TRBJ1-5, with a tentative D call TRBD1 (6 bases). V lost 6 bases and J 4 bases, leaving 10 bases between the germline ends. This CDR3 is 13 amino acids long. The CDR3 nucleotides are TGTGCCAGCAGACCTCAGGGGAATCAGCCCCAGCATTTT. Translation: CASRPQGNQPQHF.

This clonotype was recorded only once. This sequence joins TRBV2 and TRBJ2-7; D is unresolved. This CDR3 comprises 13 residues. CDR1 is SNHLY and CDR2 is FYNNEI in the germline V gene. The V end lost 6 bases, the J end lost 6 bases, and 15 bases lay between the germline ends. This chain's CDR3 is CASSYETRGEQYF. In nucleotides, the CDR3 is TGTGCCAGCAGCTATGAAACGCGCGGCGAGCAGTACTTC.

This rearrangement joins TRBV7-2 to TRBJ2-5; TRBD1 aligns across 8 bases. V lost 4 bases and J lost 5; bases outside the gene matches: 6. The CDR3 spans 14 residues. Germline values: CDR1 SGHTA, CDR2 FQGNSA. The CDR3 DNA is TGTGCCAGCAGCTCGACAGGGGAGAGGGAGACCCAGTACTTC. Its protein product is CASSSTGERETQYF.

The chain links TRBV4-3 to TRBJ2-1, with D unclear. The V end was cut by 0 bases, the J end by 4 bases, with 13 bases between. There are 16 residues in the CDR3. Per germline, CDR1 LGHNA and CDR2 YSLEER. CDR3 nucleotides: TGCGCCAGCAGCCAAGATCTCTCGCAGCCTTACAATGAGCAGTTCTTC. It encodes CASSQDLSQPYNEQFF.

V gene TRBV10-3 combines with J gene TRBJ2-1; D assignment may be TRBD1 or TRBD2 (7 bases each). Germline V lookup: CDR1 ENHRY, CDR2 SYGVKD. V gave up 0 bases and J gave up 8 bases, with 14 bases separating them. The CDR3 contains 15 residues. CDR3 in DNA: TGTGCCATCAGTGAGTCGTGGGACAGCGGGGATGAGCAGTTCTTC. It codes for CAISESWDSGDEQFF.

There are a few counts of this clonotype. The CDR3 bases are TGCAGTGCTACCAGGGTGACTAATGAAAAACTGTTTTTT. Translation gives CSATRVTNEKLFF. This sequence joins TRBV20-1 and TRBJ1-4; D possibly corresponds to TRBD1 (5 bases). Germline V lookup: CDR1 DFQATT, CDR2 SNEGSKA (reference sequence). Trimming removed 4 bases at V and 2 bases at J, with 8 bases between. This CDR3 is built from 13 residues.

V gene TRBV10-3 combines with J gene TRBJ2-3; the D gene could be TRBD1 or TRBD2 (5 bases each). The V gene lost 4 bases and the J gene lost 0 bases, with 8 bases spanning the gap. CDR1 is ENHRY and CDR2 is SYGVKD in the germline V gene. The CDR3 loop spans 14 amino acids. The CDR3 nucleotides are TGTGCCATCAGTGGGGGACCGAGCACAGATACGCAGTATTTT. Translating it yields CAISGGPSTDTQYF.

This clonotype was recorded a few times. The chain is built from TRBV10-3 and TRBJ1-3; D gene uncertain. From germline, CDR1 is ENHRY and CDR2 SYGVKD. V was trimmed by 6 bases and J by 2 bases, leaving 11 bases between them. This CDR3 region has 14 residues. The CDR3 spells CAIRNDGAGNTIYF. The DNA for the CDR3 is TGTGCCATCAGGAATGATGGCGCTGGAAACACCATATATTTT.

The CDR3, as DNA: TGTGCCAGCAGCACTCGGGTTGACGAAAAACTGTTTTTT. Its protein is CASSTRVDEKLFF. J is TRBJ1-4 and V is TRBV2; D gene uncertain. CDR1 and CDR2 (germline): SNHLY, FYNNEI. V lost 6 bases and J lost 8, with 13 bases in between. The CDR3 runs 13 residues.

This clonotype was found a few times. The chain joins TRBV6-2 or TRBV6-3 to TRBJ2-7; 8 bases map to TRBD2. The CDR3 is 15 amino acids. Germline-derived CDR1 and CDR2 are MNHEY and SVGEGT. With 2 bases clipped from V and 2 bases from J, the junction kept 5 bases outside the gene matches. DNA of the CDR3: TGTGCCAGCAGTTACGAAGCGGGGGACCCCTACGAGCAGTACTTC. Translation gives CASSYEAGDPYEQYF.

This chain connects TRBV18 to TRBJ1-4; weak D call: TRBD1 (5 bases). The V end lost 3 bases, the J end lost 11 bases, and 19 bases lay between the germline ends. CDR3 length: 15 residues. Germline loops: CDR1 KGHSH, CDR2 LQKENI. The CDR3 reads CASSPSASGTRKLFF. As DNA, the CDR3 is TGTGCCAGCTCACCTTCCGCGTCAGGGACTAGGAAACTGTTTTTT.

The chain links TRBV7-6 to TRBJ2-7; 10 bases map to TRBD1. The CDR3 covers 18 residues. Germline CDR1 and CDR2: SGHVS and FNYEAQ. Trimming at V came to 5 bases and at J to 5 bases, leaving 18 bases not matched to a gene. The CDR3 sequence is CASSPGRTNRDRGHEQYF. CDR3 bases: TGTGCCAGCAGCCCAGGCCGAACTAACCGGGACAGGGGCCACGAGCAGTACTTC.